These T cell receptor beta chains were read from a single sample in a study of Ad26.COV2.S vaccination and SARS-CoV-2 variants. Here immunoSEQ multiplex PCR was the method, and the copy in TCRdb shows in-frame clones only, minus some. The sample records a few hundred thousand clones, roughly 90% being singletons. This material consisted of peripheral blood, taken in a trial of Ad26.COV2.S vaccine versus placebo. These receptors were collected from a person between 18 and 65 years old who received the Ad26.COV2.S COVID-19 vaccine or a placebo. Both conserved end residues are part of each CDR3. D genes are given only for firm matches. The listing skips clone size in some rows; elsewhere it reads once, few, many or a size class.

J: TRBJ2-2
V: TRBV4-2
D: .
size: few
DNA: TGTGCCAGCAGCCAAGGGGGGGTCTCGAGGCTGTTTTTT
CDR3: CASSQGGVSRLFF

J: TRBJ1-6
V: TRBV7-9
D: TRBD1
size: .
DNA: TGTGCCAGCAGCTTATCAGGGACAGATAATTCACCCCTCCACTTT
CDR3: CASSLSGTDNSPLHF

J: TRBJ1-6
V: TRBV10-3
D: .
size: .
DNA: TGTGCCATCAGTGGGGGTTACGGGGTAGGGTATAATTCACCCCTCCACTTT
CDR3: CAISGGYGVGYNSPLHF

J: TRBJ2-2
V: TRBV6-2/TRBV6-3
D: TRBD2
size: .
DNA: TGTGCCAGCAGTTACTCGCCTGGGCGGGGGATCCTTGTTAACACCGGGGAGCTGTTTTTT
CDR3: CASSYSPGRGILVNTGELFF

J: TRBJ2-7
V: TRBV5-1
D: .
size: .
DNA: TGCGCCAGCAGCCCCGCCGGGCAGGGGTTTGCCGAGCAGTACTTC
CDR3: CASSPAGQGFAEQYF

J: TRBJ2-1
V: TRBV6-6
D: .
size: .
DNA: TGTGCCAGCAGTTATTTGGGGGGCCTTGAGCAGTTCTTC
CDR3: CASSYLGGLEQFF

J: TRBJ1-5
V: TRBV7-8
D: TRBD1
size: .
DNA: TGTGCCAGCAGCTGGGGAGGACAGGGAAGCAATCAGCCCCAGCATTTT
CDR3: CASSWGGQGSNQPQHF

J: TRBJ1-3
V: TRBV4-2
D: .
size: .
DNA: TGTGCCAGCAGCCCAAACGGGGGGGAGTCTGGAAACACCATATATTTT
CDR3: CASSPNGGESGNTIYF

J: TRBJ2-7
V: TRBV4-1
D: .
size: .
DNA: TGCGCCAGCAGCCAAGAAAGCCCACCAGGGGCCTACGAGCAGTACTTC
CDR3: CASSQESPPGAYEQYF

J: TRBJ2-7
V: TRBV7-9
D: .
size: .
DNA: TGTGCCAGCAGCTTAGCAGGGCGCGGCTACGAGCAGTACTTC
CDR3: CASSLAGRGYEQYF

J: TRBJ1-1
V: TRBV19
D: .
size: few
DNA: TGTGCCAGTAGTACGAGAGACCGGAACACTGAAGCTTTCTTT
CDR3: CASSTRDRNTEAFF

J: TRBJ1-2
V: TRBV29-1
D: .
size: .
DNA: TGCAGCGTTGAAGGGGGGATTAACTATGGCTACACCTTC
CDR3: CSVEGGINYGYTF

J: TRBJ1-1
V: TRBV19
D: .
size: many
DNA: TGTGCCAGTAGCGCCCAGGGAATTGAGGCCACTGAAGCTTTCTTT
CDR3: CASSAQGIEATEAFF

J: TRBJ2-7
V: TRBV27
D: .
size: .
DNA: TGTGCCAGCAGTTTGTCTGGGCAGGGGATTTACGAGCAGTACTTC
CDR3: CASSLSGQGIYEQYF

J: TRBJ1-6
V: TRBV30
D: TRBD1
size: .
DNA: TGTGCCTGGAGTAGGGACAGGGAGAGGGGTTCACCCCTCCACTTT
CDR3: CAWSRDRERGSPLHF

J: TRBJ1-1
V: TRBV30
D: .
size: .
DNA: TGTGCCTGGAGTGTAGGTAGGACCTCAACTGAAGCTTTCTTT
CDR3: CAWSVGRTSTEAFF

J: TRBJ2-7
V: TRBV20-1
D: .
size: .
DNA: TGCAGTGCTGGCCAGGGGCGTCGGCAGTACTTC
CDR3: CSAGQGRRQYF

J: TRBJ2-7
V: TRBV21-1
D: .
size: once
DNA: TGTGCCAGCACCCCTTTGGGAGGGGGCTACGAGCAGTACTTC
CDR3: CASTPLGGGYEQYF

J: TRBJ1-4
V: TRBV19
D: .
size: .
DNA: TGTGCCAGTAGTATGCGGACGGCTAATGAAAAACTGTTTTTT
CDR3: CASSMRTANEKLFF

J: TRBJ1-1
V: TRBV15
D: .
size: once
DNA: TGTGCCACCAGCAGAGGACAGGACGGCACTCTTGAAGCTTTCTTT
CDR3: CATSRGQDGTLEAFF

J: TRBJ1-1
V: TRBV10-3
D: .
size: once
DNA: TGTGCCATCAGGTCGAGTGGTGAAGCTTTCTTT
CDR3: CAIRSSGEAFF

J: TRBJ2-2
V: TRBV28
D: .
size: .
DNA: TGTGCCAGCAATAAGCCGAGAAACACCGGGGAGCTGTTTTTT
CDR3: CASNKPRNTGELFF

J: TRBJ2-5
V: TRBV6-5
D: .
size: .
DNA: TGTGCCAGCAGTTACTCAAGGGAGAAAGAGACCCAGTACTTC
CDR3: CASSYSREKETQYF

J: TRBJ2-1
V: TRBV4-3
D: .
size: .
DNA: TGCGCCAGCAGCCACCCCCCCCGTGATGAGCAGTTCTTC
CDR3: CASSHPPRDEQFF

J: TRBJ2-1
V: TRBV7-2
D: TRBD2
size: .
DNA: TGTGCCAGCAGCTTAGGCGGGGGGGCCTTCAATGAGCAGTTCTTC
CDR3: CASSLGGGAFNEQFF

J: TRBJ1-4
V: TRBV28
D: .
size: .
DNA: TGTGCCAGCAGTCACCGGCCTGGGGGAACTAATGAAAAACTGTTTTTT
CDR3: CASSHRPGGTNEKLFF

J: TRBJ2-7
V: TRBV7-7
D: .
size: .
DNA: TGTGCCAGCAGCTTAGGGACCGCAGGTACCTACGAGCAGTACTTC
CDR3: CASSLGTAGTYEQYF

J: TRBJ1-1
V: TRBV6-5
D: .
size: .
DNA: TGTGCCAGCCGGGGGGTCACTGAAGCTTTCTTT
CDR3: CASRGVTEAFF

J: TRBJ2-1
V: TRBV19
D: TRBD1
size: .
DNA: TGTGCCAGTAGTATGCCCGGACAGGTTCAGTTCTTC
CDR3: CASSMPGQVQFF

J: TRBJ2-7
V: TRBV6-2/TRBV6-3
D: TRBD2
size: .
DNA: TGTGCCAGCAGCCTCACTCGAGGCCTAGGAAGCGGGGACGAGCAGTACTTC
CDR3: CASSLTRGLGSGDEQYF

J: TRBJ2-7
V: TRBV21-1
D: .
size: .
DNA: TGTGCCAGCAGCAAAGAGAACGGCTACTCCTACGAGCAGTACTTC
CDR3: CASSKENGYSYEQYF

J: TRBJ2-6
V: TRBV5-8
D: .
size: .
DNA: TGTGCCAGCAACCCACGGGGTGGGGCCAACGTCCTGACTTTC
CDR3: CASNPRGGANVLTF

J: TRBJ1-5
V: TRBV7-9
D: TRBD1
size: .
DNA: TGTGCCAGCAGCCGCGAGGGGGCTAGCAATCAGCCCCAGCATTTT
CDR3: CASSREGASNQPQHF

J: TRBJ2-5
V: TRBV6-2/TRBV6-3
D: .
size: .
DNA: TGTGCCAGCAGTTACGCCGGGACTTTCCAAGAGACCCAGTACTTC
CDR3: CASSYAGTFQETQYF

J: TRBJ2-5
V: TRBV6-2/TRBV6-3
D: .
size: .
DNA: TGTGCCAGCAGCCCCCAAGAGACCCAGTACTTC
CDR3: CASSPQETQYF

J: TRBJ2-3
V: TRBV9
D: .
size: .
DNA: TGTGCCAGCAGCGTAGGAGCCCCAGATACGCAGTATTTT
CDR3: CASSVGAPDTQYF

J: TRBJ2-3
V: TRBV4-3
D: .
size: .
DNA: TGCGCCAGCAGCCAAGATAGCCAGGGGTTAGATACGCAGTATTTT
CDR3: CASSQDSQGLDTQYF

J: TRBJ2-2
V: TRBV7-9
D: .
size: .
DNA: TGTGCCAGCAGCTTAGTCTCCGGGGAGCTGTTTTTT
CDR3: CASSLVSGELFF

J: TRBJ2-7
V: TRBV6-1
D: TRBD2
size: .
DNA: TGTGCCAGCAGTCCGCGACTAGCGGGGGGAGGGGAGCAGTACTTC
CDR3: CASSPRLAGGGEQYF

J: TRBJ1-5
V: TRBV19
D: TRBD1
size: .
DNA: TGTGCCAGTAGTATTCGCCGGGACAGGACTAATCAGCCCCAGCATTTT
CDR3: CASSIRRDRTNQPQHF

J: TRBJ1-5
V: TRBV19
D: TRBD1
size: .
DNA: TGTGCCAGTAGTTGGGGACAGGGATCTCGCCAGCCCCAGCATTTT
CDR3: CASSWGQGSRQPQHF

J: TRBJ1-2
V: TRBV7-9
D: .
size: few
DNA: TGTGCCAGCAGCCCGAGTATGTTAAGCAAATATGGCTACACCTTC
CDR3: CASSPSMLSKYGYTF